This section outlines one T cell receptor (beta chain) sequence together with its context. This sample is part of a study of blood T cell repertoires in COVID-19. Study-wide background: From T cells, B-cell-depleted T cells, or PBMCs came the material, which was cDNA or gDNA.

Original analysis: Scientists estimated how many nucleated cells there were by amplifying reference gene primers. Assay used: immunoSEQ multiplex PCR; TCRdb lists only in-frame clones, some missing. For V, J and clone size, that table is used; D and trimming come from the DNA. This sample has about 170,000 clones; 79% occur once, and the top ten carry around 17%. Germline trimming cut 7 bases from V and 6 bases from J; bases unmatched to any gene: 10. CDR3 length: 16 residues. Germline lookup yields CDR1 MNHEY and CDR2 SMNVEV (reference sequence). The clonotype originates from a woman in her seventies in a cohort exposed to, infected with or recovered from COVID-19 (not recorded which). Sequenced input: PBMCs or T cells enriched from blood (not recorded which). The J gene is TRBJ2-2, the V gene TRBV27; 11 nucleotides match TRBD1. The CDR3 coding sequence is TGTGCCAGCAAACCCGTCGGACAGGGGGCCGCCGGGGAGCTGTTTTTT. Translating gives CASKPVGQGAAGELFF.